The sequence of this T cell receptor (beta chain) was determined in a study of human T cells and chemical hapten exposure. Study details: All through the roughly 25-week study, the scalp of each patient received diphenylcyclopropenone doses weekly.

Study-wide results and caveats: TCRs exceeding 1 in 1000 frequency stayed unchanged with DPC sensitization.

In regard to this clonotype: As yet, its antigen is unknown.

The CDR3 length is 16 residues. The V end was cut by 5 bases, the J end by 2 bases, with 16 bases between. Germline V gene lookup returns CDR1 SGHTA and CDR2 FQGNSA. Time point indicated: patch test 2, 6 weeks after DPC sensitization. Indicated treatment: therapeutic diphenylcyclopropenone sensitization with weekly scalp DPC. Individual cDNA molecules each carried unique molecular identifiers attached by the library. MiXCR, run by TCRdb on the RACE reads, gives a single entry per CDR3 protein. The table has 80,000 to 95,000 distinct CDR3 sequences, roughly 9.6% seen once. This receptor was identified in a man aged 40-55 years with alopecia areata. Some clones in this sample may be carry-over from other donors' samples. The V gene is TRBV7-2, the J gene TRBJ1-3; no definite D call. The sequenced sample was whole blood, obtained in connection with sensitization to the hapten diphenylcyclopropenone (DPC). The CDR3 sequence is CASSPQSVAAGNTIYF. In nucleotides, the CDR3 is TGTGCCAGCAGCCCGCAAAGCGTGGCGGCTGGAAACACCATATATTTT.